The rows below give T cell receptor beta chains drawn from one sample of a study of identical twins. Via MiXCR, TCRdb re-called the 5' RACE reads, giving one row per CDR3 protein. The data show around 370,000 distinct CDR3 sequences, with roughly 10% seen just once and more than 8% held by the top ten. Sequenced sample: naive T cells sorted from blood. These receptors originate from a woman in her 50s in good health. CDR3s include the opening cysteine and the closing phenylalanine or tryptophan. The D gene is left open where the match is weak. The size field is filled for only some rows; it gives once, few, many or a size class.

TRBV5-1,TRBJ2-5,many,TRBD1,CASSSHRGETQYF,TGCGCCAGCAGCTCACACAGGGGAGAGACCCAGTACTTC
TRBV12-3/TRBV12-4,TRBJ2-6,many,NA,CASSFPGVGANVLTF,TGTGCCAGCAGTTTTCCGGGGGTTGGGGCCAACGTCCTGACTTTC
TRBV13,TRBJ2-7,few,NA,CASRGASHYEQYF,TGTGCCAGCAGAGGGGCCTCCCACTACGAGCAGTACTTC
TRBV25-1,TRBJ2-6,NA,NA,CAAWGGANVLTF,TGTGCCGCCTGGGGTGGGGCCAACGTCCTGACTTTC
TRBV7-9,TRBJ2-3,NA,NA,CASSKPLEGRNTDTQYF,TGTGCCAGCAGCAAGCCCCTGGAGGGACGGAACACAGATACGCAGTATTTT
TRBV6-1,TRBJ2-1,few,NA,CASKVGPSYNEQFF,TGTGCCAGCAAGGTGGGCCCGTCCTACAATGAGCAGTTCTTC
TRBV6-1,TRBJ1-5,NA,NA,CAGLGRRQGETRDQPQHF,TGTGCCGGACTTGGGAGGAGGCAGGGTGAAACTAGGGACCAACCCCAGCATTTT
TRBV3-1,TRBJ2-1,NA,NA,CASSSRLGGQFF,TGTGCCAGCAGCTCCCGACTAGGCGGGCAGTTCTTC
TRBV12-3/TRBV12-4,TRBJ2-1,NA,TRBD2,CASSLGLATGNEQFF,TGTGCCAGCAGTTTGGGACTAGCGACCGGGAATGAGCAGTTCTTC
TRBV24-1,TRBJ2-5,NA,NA,CATRADGMDKTQYF,TGTGCCACCAGAGCGGATGGGATGGATAAGACCCAGTACTTC
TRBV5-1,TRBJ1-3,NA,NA,CASSGTGTASGNTIYF,TGCGCCAGCAGCGGAACAGGGACCGCTTCTGGAAACACCATATATTTT
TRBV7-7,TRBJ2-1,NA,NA,CASSAHPQGYNEKFF,TGTGCCAGCAGCGCTCACCCACAGGGTTATAATGAGAAGTTCTTC
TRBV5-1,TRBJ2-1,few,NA,CASSGGRSYNEQFF,TGCGCCAGCAGTGGAGGGAGATCCTACAATGAGCAGTTCTTC
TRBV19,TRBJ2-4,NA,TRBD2,CASSLRTGGGQLAKNIQYF,TGTGCCAGTAGTCTCCGGACGGGGGGGGGACAATTAGCCAAAAACATTCAGTACTTC
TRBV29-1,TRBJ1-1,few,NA,CSVEVPGVAFF,TGCAGCGTTGAAGTCCCTGGGGTGGCTTTCTTT
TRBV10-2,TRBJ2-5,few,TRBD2,CATTTSGRRKETQYF,TGCGCCACCACCACTAGCGGGAGGAGGAAAGAGACCCAGTACTTC
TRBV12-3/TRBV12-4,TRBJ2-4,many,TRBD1,CASSSGGASIQYF,TGTGCCAGCAGTTCAGGGGGCGCGAGTATTCAGTACTTC
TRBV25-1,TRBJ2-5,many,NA,CASSPRWVSAETQYF,TGTGCCAGCAGTCCCCGATGGGTCTCGGCAGAGACCCAGTACTTC
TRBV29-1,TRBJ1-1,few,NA,CSVGYRLNTEAFF,TGCAGCGTTGGTTACAGATTGAACACTGAAGCTTTCTTT
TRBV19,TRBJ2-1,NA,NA,CASSMFGSAEHRSYNEQFF,TGTGCCAGTAGTATGTTCGGGTCAGCGGAACACCGCTCCTACAATGAGCAGTTCTTC
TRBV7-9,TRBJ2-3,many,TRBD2,CASISWGLAASSTDTQYF,TGTGCCAGCATCTCTTGGGGACTAGCGGCTTCTAGCACAGATACGCAGTATTTT
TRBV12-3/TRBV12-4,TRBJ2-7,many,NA,CASSLEGLSRSYEQYF,TGTGCCAGCAGTTTAGAAGGACTATCACGCTCCTACGAGCAGTACTTC
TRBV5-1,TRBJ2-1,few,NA,CASSFPRGQGGSYNEQFF,TGCGCCAGCAGCTTCCCTCGGGGGCAGGGCGGGAGCTACAATGAGCAGTTCTTC
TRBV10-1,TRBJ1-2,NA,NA,CASVDRSGGYTF,TGCGCCAGCGTTGATCGCTCGGGCGGCTACACCTTC
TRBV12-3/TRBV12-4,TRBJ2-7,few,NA,CASSLAMEEQYF,TGTGCCAGCAGTTTAGCGATGGAAGAGCAGTACTTC
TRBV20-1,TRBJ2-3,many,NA,CSARAAEGGGDTQYF,TGCAGTGCTAGAGCCGCCGAAGGGGGGGGAGATACGCAGTATTTT
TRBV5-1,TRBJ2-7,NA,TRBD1,CASSPQLRGSGDEQYF,TGCGCCAGCAGCCCACAACTCAGGGGGTCCGGCGACGAGCAGTACTTC
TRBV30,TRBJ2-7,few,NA,CACPGKQSAYEQYF,TGTGCCTGTCCCGGGAAACAGTCGGCCTACGAGCAGTACTTC
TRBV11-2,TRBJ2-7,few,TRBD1,CASSFSRTGIFHEQYF,TGTGCCAGCAGCTTCTCTCGGACAGGGATTTTCCACGAGCAGTACTTC
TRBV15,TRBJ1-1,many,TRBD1,CATALTGEASEAFF,TGTGCCACCGCCCTTACAGGGGAAGCGTCTGAAGCTTTCTTT
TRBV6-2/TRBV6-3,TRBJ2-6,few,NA,CASRRGGANVLTF,TGTGCCAGCAGGAGAGGTGGGGCCAACGTCCTGACTTTC
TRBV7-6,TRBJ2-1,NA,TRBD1,CASSLNQGVYNEQFF,TGTGCCAGCAGCTTAAATCAGGGGGTCTACAATGAGCAGTTCTTC
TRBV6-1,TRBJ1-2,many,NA,CASRGGQTNYGYTF,TGTGCCAGCAGAGGCGGACAGACTAACTATGGCTACACCTTC
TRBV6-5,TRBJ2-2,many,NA,CASSYSNTGELFF,TGTGCCAGCAGTTACTCTAACACCGGGGAGCTGTTTTTT
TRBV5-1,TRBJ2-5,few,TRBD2,CASSLESGLAGVGEETQYF,TGCGCCAGCAGCTTGGAGAGTGGCCTAGCGGGAGTTGGGGAAGAGACCCAGTACTTC
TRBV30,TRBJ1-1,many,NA,CAWRSREFKSEAFF,TGTGCCTGGCGTTCCCGGGAGTTTAAGTCTGAAGCTTTCTTT
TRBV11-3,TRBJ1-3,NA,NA,CASSVRSNPGNTIYF,TGTGCCAGCAGCGTCAGGTCGAATCCTGGAAACACCATATATTTT